Listed here are 14 T cell receptor beta chains from one sample, sequenced in a study of long-term antiretroviral therapy in people with HIV. The assay, immunoSEQ v3.0, was run at survey level. The protocol was immunoSEQ multiplex PCR, while the TCRdb copy is restricted to in-frame clones and leaves out a portion. The table lists about 20,000 clones, about 78% of them singletons. This material consisted of unsorted PBMCs, taken 0.3 years after starting antiretroviral therapy. These receptors all come from a woman aged 50 to 60 with HIV.

The chain recombines TRBV30 with TRBJ1-5, with D unclear. The CDR3 consists of 14 residues. Trimming removed 1 base at V and 4 bases at J, with 11 bases between. Germline CDR1 reads GTSNPN; CDR2 reads SVGIG (reference sequence). The CDR3 sequence is CAWSAGTKNQPQHF. The CDR3 DNA is TGTGCCTGGAGTGCGGGAACTAAAAATCAGCCCCAGCATTTT.

This chain connects TRBV2 to TRBJ1-3; tentative D call: TRBD1 (5 bases). V was shortened by 0 bases and J by 4 bases, with 10 bases between the two germline ends. Germline CDR1 and CDR2: SNHLY and FYNNEI. The CDR3 covers 15 residues. CDR3 nucleotides: TGTGCCAGCAGTGAAGCGGGGGTATTAGGAAACACCATATATTTT. Residues: CASSEAGVLGNTIYF.

V usage is TRBV19 and J usage is TRBJ2-1; D is unclear. There are 12 residues in the CDR3. CDR1 is LNHDA and CDR2 is SQIVND in the germline V gene (reference sequence). V was trimmed by 2 bases and J by 7 bases, leaving 6 bases between them. CDR3 nucleotides: TGTGCCAGTAGTATAATCGGGAATGAGCAGTTCTTC. This sequence encodes CASSIIGNEQFF.

V usage is TRBV5-1 and J usage is TRBJ2-2, with D perhaps matching TRBD1 (5 bases). Trimming left V 2 bases short and J 7 bases short, with 18 bases between. Germline CDR1 and CDR2: SGHRS and YFSETQ. The CDR3 covers 16 residues. The CDR3 sequence is CASSLRGSSGNGELFF. CDR3 in DNA: TGCGCCAGCAGCTTAAGGGGTTCCTCTGGAAACGGGGAGCTGTTTTTT.

The chain is built from TRBV6-6 and TRBJ1-2; D ambiguous. The CDR3 has 13 amino acids. Germline V lookup: CDR1 MNHNY, CDR2 SVGAGI (reference sequence). The V and J ends lost 8 bases and 4 bases respectively, with 14 bases between them. For the CDR3, the DNA is TGTGCCAGCGGTCAATCCAGGAGCTATGGCTACACCTTC. It codes for CASGQSRSYGYTF.

The V call is TRBV18, the J call TRBJ2-2, with no clear D. Germline V lookup: CDR1 KGHSH, CDR2 LQKENI. Trimming took 3 bases from V and 0 from J, leaving 11 bases between them. The CDR3 consists of 16 residues. The CDR3 DNA is TGTGCCAGCTCACCCATCCGAGCGCCGAACACCGGGGAGCTGTTTTTT. It yields the protein CASSPIRAPNTGELFF.

The V gene is TRBV9, the J gene TRBJ2-3; 8 bases line up with TRBD2. This CDR3 spans 17 amino acids. Trimming removed 3 bases from V and 0 bases from J; junction bases left unmatched: 9. CDR1 is SGDLS and CDR2 is YYNGEE in the germline V gene. The chain's CDR3 is CASSGSAGGGSTDTQYF. In nucleotides, the CDR3 is TGTGCCAGCAGCGGATCAGCCGGGGGGGGGAGCACAGATACGCAGTATTTT.

The rearrangement joins TRBV4-2 to TRBJ1-2, with D maybe TRBD1 (6 bases). CDR3 size: 15 residues. Trimming shortened V by 0 bases and J by 6 bases, and 14 bases separated the two germline ends. CDR1 LGHNA and CDR2 YNFKEQ come from the germline V gene. In DNA form, the CDR3 reads TGTGCCAGCAGCCAAGATAGGGGGGGCGGAGATGGCTACACCTTC. This sequence encodes CASSQDRGGGDGYTF.

This clone was seen a handful of times. The genes are TRBV14 and TRBJ2-7; D unresolved. The length of the CDR3 is 13 residues. Between the trimmed V and J ends, which lost 1 base and 9 bases, there was a span of 13 bases. CDR1 and CDR2 (germline): SGHDN, FVKESK. The CDR3 region has the DNA TGTGCCAGCAGCCAAGGGAGCACATCGCTGCAGTACGTC. Translation: CASSQGSTSLQYV.

V gene TRBV5-1 combines with J gene TRBJ1-2; TRBD1 agrees at 8 bases. CDR3 length: 14 amino acids. Losses at the gene ends were 0 bases for V and 7 bases for J; bases not matched to a gene: 5. Germline V gene sequence: CDR1 SGHRS, CDR2 YFSETQ. For the CDR3, the DNA is TGCGCCAGCAGCTTGGCGGACAGGGTTGGTGGCTACACCTTC. The encoded protein is CASSLADRVGGYTF.

This sequence joins TRBV2 and TRBJ2-4; D is unresolved. The CDR3 has 13 amino acids. With 6 bases removed from V and 0 bases from J, the gap between germline ends came to 6 bases. Germline CDR1 SNHLY, CDR2 FYNNEI. CDR3 nucleotide sequence: TGTGCCAGCAGACGAGTAGCCAAAAACATTCAGTACTTC. Translated, it gives CASRRVAKNIQYF. The whole variable domain, filled in from reference TRBV2 and TRBJ2-4, reads EPEVTQTPSHQVTQMGQEVILRCVPISNHLYFYWYRQILGQKVEFLVSFYNNEISEKSEIFDDQFSVERPDGSNFTLKIRSTKLEDSAMYFCASRRVAKNIQYFGAGTRLSVL.

V is TRBV5-1 and J is TRBJ2-3; TRBD1 agrees at 7 bases. Germline V lookup: CDR1 SGHRS, CDR2 YFSETQ. J lost 7 bases, V lost 4 bases, and 6 bases had no gene match. The length of the CDR3 is 13 residues. The CDR3 loop reads CASSTGQPNTQYF. The CDR3 DNA is TGCGCCAGCAGCACGGGACAGCCAAATACGCAGTATTTT.

The chain carries TRBV9 and TRBJ2-2; a possible D gene is TRBD1 (6 bases). The CDR3 sequence is 19 residues long. V lost 4 bases and J lost 0, with 22 bases in between. From germline, CDR1 is SGDLS and CDR2 YYNGEE. CDR3 DNA: TGTGCCAGCAGCCCTAGCAATAACCGGGACACCTCGAACACCGGGGAGCTGTTTTTT. This sequence encodes CASSPSNNRDTSNTGELFF.

V usage is TRBV5-6 and J usage is TRBJ2-2; 9 bases line up with TRBD2. This CDR3 has 17 amino acids. Trimming cost V 3 bases and J 1 base; bases outside gene matches: 7. Germline V CDR1 and CDR2: SGHDT, YYEEEE. For the CDR3, the DNA is TGTGCCAGCAGCTCCTTGCTAGCGGGGCAGAACACCGGGGAGCTGTTTTTT. It encodes CASSSLLAGQNTGELFF.